A selection of T cell receptor beta chains follows, all from one sample in a study of response to subunit inactivated influenza vaccine. TCRdb fed the RT-PCR reads into MiXCR, producing one record per CDR3 protein. This sample has 750,000 to 850,000 distinct CDR3 sequences; about a fifth occur once, and the top ten carry about a tenth. The sample consisted of PBMCs from blood, taken 5 days after vaccination. These receptors were taken from a man aged 50 to 59 who received an inactivated influenza vaccine. Each CDR3 is given with its conserved first and last residue. D genes are given only for firm matches. A row's size may be missing; if present it is once, few, many or a size class.

V gene,clone size,J gene,D gene,CDR3 protein,CDR3 DNA
TRBV7-6,NA,TRBJ1-3,NA,CASSLEGDGNTIYF,TGTGCCAGCAGCTTAGAAGGGGATGGAAACACCATATATTTT
TRBV7-2,NA,TRBJ2-5,NA,CASSHKTRMETQYF,TGTGCCAGCAGCCACAAGACTAGAATGGAGACCCAGTACTTC
TRBV12-3/TRBV12-4,few,TRBJ2-2,NA,CASSSPDYSYTGELFF,TGTGCCAGCAGCTCTCCGGACTACTCGTATACCGGGGAGCTGTTTTTT
TRBV19,few,TRBJ2-5,NA,CASSISLGAGETQYF,TGTGCCAGTAGTATTAGCCTGGGGGCGGGAGAGACCCAGTACTTC
TRBV5-5,NA,TRBJ2-5,NA,CASSHGWGLETQYF,TGTGCCAGCAGCCACGGATGGGGCCTCGAGACCCAGTACTTC
TRBV2,NA,TRBJ2-5,NA,CASTRTTRGETQYF,TGTGCCAGCACTCGGACCACAAGGGGGGAGACCCAGTACTTC
TRBV2,NA,TRBJ2-7,NA,CASSGGGIGDEQYF,TGTGCCAGCAGTGGCGGCGGGATTGGAGACGAGCAGTACTTC
TRBV4-3,NA,TRBJ1-4,NA,CASSQDTNELFF,TGCGCCAGCAGCCAAGATACTAACGAACTGTTTTTT
TRBV12-3/TRBV12-4,few,TRBJ1-4,NA,CASSLVAGAVEKLFF,TGTGCCAGCAGTTTAGTAGCCGGGGCTGTTGAAAAACTGTTTTTT
TRBV9,NA,TRBJ1-6,TRBD1,CASSVTGQGNNSPLHF,TGTGCCAGCAGCGTAACGGGACAGGGGAATAATTCACCCCTCCACTTT
TRBV7-2,NA,TRBJ2-3,NA,CASSLGRSLDTQYF,TGTGCCAGCAGCTTGGGCCGATCCTTAGATACGCAGTATTTT
TRBV10-3,NA,TRBJ2-7,NA,CAISESMGETTNTEQYF,TGTGCCATCAGTGAGTCGATGGGCGAGACTACCAATACCGAGCAGTACTTC
TRBV5-1,few,TRBJ2-3,NA,CASSLPDRPTDTQYF,TGCGCCAGCAGCTTGCCCGACAGACCCACAGATACGCAGTATTTT
TRBV12-3/TRBV12-4,many,TRBJ2-5,TRBD2,CASSSSGGRETQYF,TGTGCCAGCAGTTCCTCGGGGGGGAGAGAGACCCAGTACTTC
TRBV20-1,NA,TRBJ1-1,NA,CSAPKGRQARMWAFF,TGCAGTGCCCCGAAGGGGAGACAAGCTAGAATGTGGGCTTTCTTT
TRBV7-9,NA,TRBJ2-1,TRBD2,CASSLELAESSYNEQFF,TGTGCCAGCAGCTTAGAACTAGCGGAAAGCTCCTACAATGAGCAGTTCTTC
TRBV12-3/TRBV12-4,NA,TRBJ1-2,TRBD1,CASSGTAKRGYTF,TGTGCCAGCAGCGGGACAGCCAAACGTGGCTACACCTTC
TRBV7-6,NA,TRBJ2-5,NA,CASSLWGSGQETQYF,TGTGCCAGCAGCTTATGGGGCAGTGGGCAAGAGACCCAGTACTTC
TRBV20-1,once,TRBJ2-1,NA,CSQTGMGDEQFF,TGCAGTCAGACGGGAATGGGGGATGAGCAGTTCTTC
TRBV5-1,few,TRBJ1-5,NA,CASSLVPGAGPQHF,TGCGCCAGCAGCTTGGTTCCAGGGGCTGGGCCCCAGCATTTT
TRBV12-3/TRBV12-4,many,TRBJ1-5,NA,CASSLGLPQEVQHF,TGTGCCAGCAGTCTCGGACTCCCCCAAGAGGTCCAGCATTTT
TRBV11-2,NA,TRBJ2-1,TRBD1,CASSHVRDRGNEQFF,TGTGCCAGCAGCCACGTGCGGGACAGGGGGAATGAGCAGTTCTTC
TRBV20-1,few,TRBJ1-1,NA,CSESGWGNTEAFF,TGCAGTGAGTCAGGGTGGGGGAACACTGAAGCTTTCTTT
TRBV7-2,many,TRBJ2-7,NA,CASSLARTEGEQYF,TGTGCCAGCAGCTTAGCCCGAACCGAAGGGGAGCAGTACTTC
TRBV12-3/TRBV12-4,NA,TRBJ2-7,NA,CASSPGGLKYEQYF,TGTGCCAGCAGCCCCGGGGGACTCAAATACGAGCAGTACTTC
TRBV20-1,NA,TRBJ2-3,TRBD1,CSARVPRGRLTDTQYF,TGCAGTGCTAGAGTCCCCAGGGGGCGCCTAACAGATACGCAGTATTTT
TRBV15,many,TRBJ2-5,NA,CATSRRGGRETQYF,TGTGCCACCAGCAGAAGAGGTGGGAGAGAGACCCAGTACTTC
TRBV12-3/TRBV12-4,NA,TRBJ2-7,NA,CASSLRRAISSHEQYF,TGTGCCAGCAGTTTAAGGCGGGCTATCTCCTCCCACGAGCAGTACTTC
TRBV18,NA,TRBJ2-7,NA,CASSQSGSNEQYF,TGTGCCAGCTCTCAGTCGGGTTCCAACGAGCAGTACTTC
TRBV12-3/TRBV12-4,few,TRBJ2-6,TRBD1,CASSLALPGGIYSGANVLTF,TGTGCCAGCAGTTTAGCGCTCCCAGGGGGAATCTACTCTGGGGCCAACGTCCTGACTTTC
TRBV6-5,NA,TRBJ1-1,TRBD1,CASSSGQGFSAFF,TGTGCCAGCAGTTCAGGACAGGGTTTTTCAGCTTTCTTT
TRBV7-6,NA,TRBJ2-1,NA,CASSRMSSGRGHEQFF,TGTGCCAGCAGCCGAATGTCATCCGGGAGAGGACATGAGCAGTTCTTC
TRBV7-8,NA,TRBJ2-1,NA,CASSLVRAWGSDEQFF,TGTGCCAGCAGCTTAGTTCGGGCCTGGGGTTCGGATGAGCAGTTCTTC
TRBV20-1,few,TRBJ2-7,NA,CSARDLDYEQYF,TGCAGTGCTAGGGACCTTGATTACGAGCAGTACTTC
TRBV6-5,NA,TRBJ1-5,NA,CASRYRAADQPQHF,TGTGCCAGCCGCTACAGGGCCGCGGATCAGCCCCAGCATTTT
TRBV12-3/TRBV12-4,many,TRBJ2-7,TRBD2,CASSVLAGGPAYEQYF,TGTGCCAGCAGTGTCTTAGCGGGAGGGCCCGCCTACGAGCAGTACTTC
TRBV12-3/TRBV12-4,few,TRBJ2-1,TRBD1,CASRSGQAYNEQFF,TGTGCCAGCAGGTCGGGACAGGCCTACAATGAGCAGTTCTTC
TRBV4-3,NA,TRBJ2-7,NA,CASSTQPAPSSYEQYF,TGCGCCAGCAGCACACAACCAGCTCCGAGCTCCTACGAGCAGTACTTC
TRBV5-1,few,TRBJ1-1,TRBD1,CASRQGSGMNTEAFF,TGCGCCAGCAGACAGGGGTCCGGGATGAACACTGAAGCTTTCTTT
TRBV12-3/TRBV12-4,few,TRBJ1-6,TRBD1,CASSPGQAGGSPLHF,TGTGCCAGCAGTCCGGGACAGGCAGGCGGATCACCCCTCCACTTT
TRBV20-1,many,TRBJ2-2,TRBD1,CSARSGQANTGELFF,TGCAGTGCTAGATCGGGACAGGCGAACACCGGGGAGCTGTTTTTT
TRBV6-1,NA,TRBJ2-5,NA,CASSEDGFGRETQYF,TGTGCCAGCAGTGAAGACGGGTTTGGTAGAGAGACCCAGTACTTC
TRBV20-1,few,TRBJ2-3,TRBD2,CSARRPSGRTSTDTQYF,TGCAGTGCTCGTCGTCCTAGCGGGAGGACTAGCACAGATACGCAGTATTTT
TRBV20-1,NA,TRBJ2-3,NA,CSANLGGGTDTQYF,TGCAGTGCTAATCTCGGGGGAGGCACAGATACGCAGTATTTT
TRBV7-2,few,TRBJ2-7,NA,CASSLGGATSYEQYF,TGTGCCAGCAGCTTAGGGGGGGCTACCTCCTACGAGCAGTACTTC
TRBV12-3/TRBV12-4,NA,TRBJ2-7,NA,CASSLEGGVAFYEQYF,TGTGCCAGCAGTTTAGAGGGGGGGGTTGCGTTCTACGAGCAGTACTTC
TRBV20-1,few,TRBJ1-4,NA,CSAREPSPTNEKLFF,TGCAGTGCTAGAGAGCCTAGTCCAACTAATGAAAAACTGTTTTTT